The following is a T cell receptor beta chain sequence with its context. In the original analysis: Nucleated cell counts were estimated from reference gene primer amplification. Produced via immunoSEQ multiplex PCR; TCRdb's table is partial and in-frame only. The V and J calls and clone size were taken over from that table, and D and trimming were inferred from the DNA. The data contain approximately 50,000 clones, about 90% of them singletons. This entry belongs to a study of blood T cell repertoires in COVID-19. Study context: From the United States, Italy and Spain came samples of acute and convalescent COVID-19. In each case, the material was cDNA or gDNA derived from T cells, B-cell-depleted T cells, or PBMCs.

The CDR3 covers 15 residues. The sequence derives from a man between 50 and 59 years old with active COVID-19. What was sequenced was peripheral blood. The chain couples TRBV21-1 to TRBJ1-2. TRBV21-1 is assigned pseudogene status. CDR3 in amino acids: CASSRAGGGRGGYTF. The CDR3 region has the DNA TGTGCCAGCAGCAGGGCGGGGGGCGGCCGGGGCGGCTACACCTTC.